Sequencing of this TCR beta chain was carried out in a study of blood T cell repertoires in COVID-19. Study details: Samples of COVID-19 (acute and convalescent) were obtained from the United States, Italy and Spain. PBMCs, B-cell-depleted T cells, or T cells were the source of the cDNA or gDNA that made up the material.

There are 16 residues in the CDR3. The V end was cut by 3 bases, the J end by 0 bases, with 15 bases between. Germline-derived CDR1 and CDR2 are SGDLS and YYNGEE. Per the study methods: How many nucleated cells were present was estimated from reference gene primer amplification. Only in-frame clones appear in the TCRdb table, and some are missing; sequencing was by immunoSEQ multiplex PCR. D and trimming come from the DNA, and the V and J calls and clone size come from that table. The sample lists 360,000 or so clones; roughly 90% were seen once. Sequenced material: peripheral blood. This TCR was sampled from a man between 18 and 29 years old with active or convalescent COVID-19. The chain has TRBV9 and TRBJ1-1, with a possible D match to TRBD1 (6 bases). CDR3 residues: CASSDNRDLMNTEAFF. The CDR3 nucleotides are TGTGCCAGCAGCGACAACAGGGATCTTATGAACACTGAAGCTTTCTTT.